This entry lists 6 T cell receptor beta chains sequenced from one sample in a study of blood T cell repertoires in COVID-19. Data came from immunoSEQ multiplex PCR; TCRdb stores just in-frame clones and leaves some out. The table lists 95,000 to 150,000 clones, roughly three quarters of them singletons. Material for sequencing was peripheral blood. The receptors were gathered from a human donor in a cohort sampled during active COVID-19.

This clone was detected a few times. The chain recombines TRBV18 with TRBJ2-5; 10 nucleotides match TRBD2. Germline-derived CDR1 and CDR2 are KGHSH and LQKENI. The V segment lost 0 bases and the J segment 2 bases; nucleotides outside the gene matches: 6. The CDR3 runs to 17 residues. CDR3 DNA sequence: TGTGCCAGCTCACCACCGGTAGCGGGGGGACTGCAAGAGACCCAGTACTTC. This translates into CASSPPVAGGLQETQYF.

The chain combines TRBV6-6 with TRBJ1-3, with TRBD1 matching 8 bases. The ends lost 5 bases at V and 1 base at J; junction bases unmatched: 13. This CDR3 is built from 18 residues. Germline-derived CDR1 and CDR2 are MNHNY and SVGAGI (reference sequence). CDR3 bases: TGTGCCAGCAGTCCTGGACAGGGCGGGTCAAGTTCTGGAAACACCATATATTTT. It yields the protein CASSPGQGGSSSGNTIYF.

This chain connects TRBV18 to TRBJ1-2, with a possible D match to TRBD1 (5 bases). V was cut by 0 bases and J by 8 bases, with 13 bases left in between. The CDR3 is 14 residues long. The germline V gene has CDR1 KGHSH and CDR2 LQKENI. The CDR3 region is CASSPPGPAGGYTF. The CDR3 DNA reads TGTGCCAGCTCACCACCGGGACCAGCGGGCGGCTACACCTTC.

The chain uses TRBV24-1 and TRBJ1-5, with D unclear. The V end was cut by 3 bases, the J end by 0 bases, with 11 bases between. CDR3 length equals 16 residues. The germline V gene encodes CDR1 KGHDR and CDR2 SFDVKD. The CDR3 nucleotides are TGTGCCACCAGTGATGCCCCGGGAGGTAGCAATCAGCCCCAGCATTTT. This codes for CATSDAPGGSNQPQHF.

The V and J genes are TRBV4-1 and TRBJ1-1; D is unclear. Germline values: CDR1 MGHRA, CDR2 YSYEKL. Trimming took 1 base from V and 3 from J, leaving 6 bases between them. CDR3 length: 13 amino acids. CDR3 sequence: CASSQVEHTEAFF. The CDR3, as DNA: TGCGCCAGCAGCCAAGTTGAGCACACTGAAGCTTTCTTT.

The V call is TRBV28, the J call TRBJ1-2, with a tentative D call TRBD1 (5 bases). The CDR3 contains 15 residues. Trimming took 6 bases from V and 4 from J, leaving 18 bases between them. The V gene's germline CDR1 is MDHEN and CDR2 SYDVKM. DNA for the CDR3: TGTGCCAGCAGGAAGAGGGCAGGGAGGACCTATGGCTACACCTTC. As protein: CASRKRAGRTYGYTF.